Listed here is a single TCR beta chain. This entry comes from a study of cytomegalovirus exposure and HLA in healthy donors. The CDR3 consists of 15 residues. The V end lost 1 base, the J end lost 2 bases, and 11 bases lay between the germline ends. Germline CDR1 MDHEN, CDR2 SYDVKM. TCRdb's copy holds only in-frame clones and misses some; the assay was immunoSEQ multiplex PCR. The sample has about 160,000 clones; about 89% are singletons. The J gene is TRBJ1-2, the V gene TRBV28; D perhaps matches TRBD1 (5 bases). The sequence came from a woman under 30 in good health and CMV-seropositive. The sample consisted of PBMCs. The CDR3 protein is CASSLSGEPNYGYTF. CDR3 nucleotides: TGTGCCAGCAGTTTATCGGGGGAGCCCAACTATGGCTACACCTTC.